One sample yielded the 20 T cell receptor beta chains listed below, sequenced in a study of OX40 agonist ivuxolimab in advanced cancers. Profiled with immunoSEQ multiplex PCR; TCRdb holds only in-frame clones, not every one. Among some 33,000 clones, roughly four fifths were seen once, and the ten largest hold about 22%. Source: CD4+ or CD8+ T cells sorted from blood, taken in a trial of the OX40 agonist ivuxolimab. The receptors originated from an adult with an advanced solid tumor such as melanoma, head and neck, liver or kidney cancer.

This rearrangement joins TRBV5-4 to TRBJ2-3; D remains ambiguous. Looked up from germline, CDR1 is SGHNT and CDR2 is YYREEE (reference sequence). The CDR3 loop spans 11 amino acids. V was shortened by 1 base and J by 11 bases, with 8 bases between the two germline ends. CDR3 sequence reads: CASSLLGKQYF. The DNA for the CDR3 is TGTGCCAGCAGCTTGCTGGGGAAGCAGTATTTT.

This clone was counted between two and nine times. The chain carries TRBV7-9 and TRBJ1-2; D gene uncertain. There are 12 residues in the CDR3. Germline assignment: CDR1 SEHNR and CDR2 FQNEAQ (reference sequence). V gave up 1 base and J gave up 5 bases, with 5 bases separating them. CDR3 DNA: TGTGCCAGCAGCTTAGAAGGGTATGGCTACACCTTC. This sequence encodes CASSLEGYGYTF.

The rearrangement uses TRBV5-1 and TRBJ2-1; D perhaps matches TRBD1 (6 bases). Germline loops: CDR1 SGHRS, CDR2 YFSETQ. The CDR3 consists of 15 residues. V gave up 5 bases and J gave up 0 bases, with 12 bases separating them. The CDR3 region has the DNA TGCGCCAGCAGTGTTGGACAGAACTCCTACAATGAGCAGTTCTTC. This translates into CASSVGQNSYNEQFF.

The V and J genes are TRBV7-2 and TRBJ2-1; no clear D. Germline V lookup: CDR1 SGHTA, CDR2 FQGNSA. V was pared by 3 bases and J by 3 bases, with 3 bases between. This CDR3 has 12 residues. The CDR3 sequence: CASSFRYNEQFF. CDR3 nucleotides: TGTGCCAGCAGCTTCCGCTACAATGAGCAGTTCTTC.

The J gene is TRBJ2-3, the V gene TRBV11-2, with D perhaps being TRBD1 or TRBD2 (6 bases each). V gave up 7 bases and J gave up 4 bases, with 15 bases separating them. CDR1 SGHAT and CDR2 FQNNGV come from the germline V gene. The CDR3 length is 14 residues. For the CDR3, the DNA is TGTGCCAGCACTCCTCTGGGGGGCCCAGATACGCAGTATTTT. It translates to CASTPLGGPDTQYF.

This clone was seen once. The J gene is TRBJ1-2, the V gene TRBV19; D is undetermined. Trimming pared 4 bases from V and 5 bases from J, leaving 17 bases between. The CDR3 sequence is 15 residues long. Germline CDR1 is LNHDA and CDR2 is SQIVND (reference sequence). Here the CDR3 reads CASSTPQRAPYGYTF. DNA of the CDR3: TGTGCCAGTAGTACACCCCAAAGGGCCCCTTATGGCTACACCTTC.

The gene calls are TRBV10-2 and TRBJ1-5, with D maybe TRBD1 (6 bases). The CDR3 extends over 15 amino acids. From germline, CDR1 is WSHSY and CDR2 SAAADI. Between the trimmed V and J ends, which lost 6 bases and 3 bases, there was a span of 15 bases. CDR3 DNA: TGCGCCAGCAGGGACAACGGACAGTACAATCAGCCCCAGCATTTT. This encodes CASRDNGQYNQPQHF.

The chain is built from TRBV7-8 and TRBJ1-4, with TRBD1 matching 9 bases. The V gene's germline CDR1 is SGHVS and CDR2 FQNEAQ. This CDR3 comprises 13 residues. The V segment lost 5 bases and the J segment 8 bases; nucleotides outside the gene matches: 3. CDR3 sequence: CASSVTGGEKLFF. Written as DNA, the CDR3 is TGTGCCAGCAGCGTGACAGGGGGGGAAAAACTGTTTTTT.

The chain recombines TRBV6-5 with TRBJ1-2; TRBD1 might be the D (5 bases). The CDR3 length is 14 residues. CDR1 and CDR2 (germline): MNHEY, SVGAGI. V gave up 6 bases and J gave up 2 bases, with 13 bases separating them. CDR3 sequence reads: CASRGTAWNYGYTF. The CDR3 DNA follows: TGTGCCAGCAGGGGGACTGCCTGGAACTATGGCTACACCTTC.

The chain carries TRBV28 and TRBJ2-3; D remains ambiguous. Germline V gives CDR1 MDHEN, CDR2 SYDVKM. The CDR3 is 12 amino acids. V was trimmed by 7 bases and J by 2 bases, leaving 7 bases between them. CDR3 in DNA: TGTGCCAGCAAGGGAACCACAGATACGCAGTATTTT. The encoded protein is CASKGTTDTQYF. The full variable domain, with the rest looked up from reference TRBV28 and TRBJ2-3, is DVKVTQSSRYLVKRTGEKVFLECVQDMDHENMFWYRQDPGLGLRLIYFSYDVKMKEKGDIPEGYSVSREKKERFSLILESASTNQTSMYLCASKGTTDTQYFGPGTRLTVL.

A note on this clone: The junction does not match germline at one end; this may be a read error. The chain links TRBV28 to TRBJ2-7; TRBD2 agrees at 7 bases. Germline values: CDR1 MDHEN, CDR2 SYDVKM. This CDR3 has 12 amino acids. As DNA, the CDR3 is TGTGCCAGCAGCCCAGAGGGGCGGGAGAGGGTCTTC. Translating it yields CASSPEGRERVF.

This chain connects TRBV27 to TRBJ1-1, with a tentative D call TRBD1 (6 bases). The V end was cut by 2 bases, the J end by 0 bases, with 10 bases between. The CDR3 sequence is 15 residues long. CDR1 is MNHEY, CDR2 SMNVEV, per germline (reference sequence). The CDR3 sequence: CASSLDRFMNTEAFF. As DNA, the CDR3 is TGTGCCAGCAGTTTAGACAGGTTCATGAACACTGAAGCTTTCTTT.

Remarks on this clone: This specimen includes other DNA sequences encoding the same CDR3. The chain recombines TRBV2 with TRBJ1-6; D gene ambiguous. This CDR3 comprises 13 residues. CDR1 and CDR2 from the germline V gene are SNHLY and FYNNEI. V shed 3 bases and J shed 6 bases, with 6 bases lying between them. CDR3: CASSDLVNSPLHF. The DNA for the CDR3 is TGTGCCAGCAGTGATTTGGTTAATTCACCCCTCCACTTT.

This chain uses TRBV27 with TRBJ1-5, with a weak D call TRBD1 (5 bases). The CDR3 contains 12 residues. Germline V lookup: CDR1 MNHEY, CDR2 SMNVEV (reference sequence). Trimming removed 4 bases from V and 7 bases from J, with 8 bases in between. CDR3 nucleotide sequence: TGTGCCAGCAGTTCGGGGGTGCAGCCCCAGCATTTT. Its protein product is CASSSGVQPQHF.

The chain joins TRBV11-2 to TRBJ1-1; D may be TRBD1 (6 bases). CDR3 size: 13 residues. The V gene's germline CDR1 is SGHAT and CDR2 FQNNGV. Trimming took off 1 base at V and 7 bases at J, with 10 bases between the two ends. CDR3 coding DNA: TGTGCCAGCAGCTTAGGAGACAGGATTGAAGCTTTCTTT. It specifies CASSLGDRIEAFF.

This chain uses TRBV9 with TRBJ2-5, with 9 bases fitting TRBD2. This CDR3 comprises 17 residues. Trimming at V came to 0 bases and at J to 2 bases, leaving 8 bases not matched to a gene. Germline CDR1 and CDR2: SGDLS and YYNGEE. The CDR3 nucleotides read TGTGCCAGCAGCGTAGGGTCAAGCGGGGGGCTTCAAGAGACCCAGTACTTC. It is translated as CASSVGSSGGLQETQYF.

This clone appeared once. For the CDR3, the DNA is TGTGCCAGCAGCCAGACGGCCTCCTACGAGCAGTACTTC. Protein sequence: CASSQTASYEQYF. The V and J genes are TRBV11-2 and TRBJ2-7; no clear D gene. V lost 5 bases to trimming and J lost 0 bases, with 8 bases between them. From germline, CDR1 is SGHAT and CDR2 FQNNGV. The CDR3 is 13 amino acids.

This clone was detected once. The rearrangement joins TRBV6-1 to TRBJ1-1, with no clear D. V lost 8 bases and J lost 5, with 15 bases in between. The germline gives CDR1 MNHNS, CDR2 SASEGT. The CDR3 contains 13 residues. The CDR3 region has the DNA TGTGCCAGCGTATGGATCCGGGGAACTGAAGCTTTCTTT. It translates to CASVWIRGTEAFF.

This chain connects TRBV7-7 to TRBJ2-1; 10 nucleotides match TRBD2. CDR3 size: 15 residues. CDR1 and CDR2 (germline): SSHAT, FNYEAQ (reference sequence). The J segment lost 9 bases and the V segment lost 2 bases, leaving 7 bases of the junction unmatched. The CDR3 loop is CASSLRTSGYSEQFF. CDR3 DNA: TGTGCCAGCAGCTTAAGGACTAGCGGTTACTCTGAGCAGTTCTTC.

This rearrangement joins TRBV27 to TRBJ2-1, with 7 bases lining up with TRBD2. This CDR3 comprises 16 residues. The V gene end was trimmed by 11 bases and the J gene end by 2 bases; junction bases not matched to a gene: 15. Germline CDR1 MNHEY, CDR2 SMNVEV (reference sequence). This chain's CDR3 is CAPRLSAAGAYNEQFF. As DNA, the CDR3 is TGTGCCCCTCGTTTAAGCGCCGCGGGAGCCTACAATGAGCAGTTCTTC.